This T cell receptor beta chain was identified during a study of prognosis after radiotherapy for stage I lung cancer (dated by TCRdb to the early 2020s). About the study as a whole: Between April 2018 and 2019, under 20 stage I NSCLC patients were enrolled in Nanjing, China. Newly diagnosed primary stage I lung tumors occurred in roughly 15 patients, and oligometastatic NSCLC after surgical resection of the primary tumor occurred in several. All patients were considered medically inoperable, owing to comorbidities in approximately 13 and refusal of surgery in over 5. Ages in the cohort of about a dozen men and about 6 women ranged from roughly 50 to 90 years, with a median of 74. On tumor histology, twelve patients had adenocarcinoma and more than 5 had squamous cell carcinoma. SBRT was delivered in 3 to 5 fractions with a biologically effective dose of at least 100 Gy, and image-guided IMRT or VMAT was used for delivery. In every patient, SBRT was given without any concurrent therapy. After SBRT, distant metastases developed in about 20% of the 19 patients at a median of approximately seven months, while the remaining 15 patients had no significant progression. Peripheral blood TCR beta repertoires were profiled in stage I NSCLC patients before and after stereotactic body radiotherapy, and the study then linked these repertoires to distant failure. For each of the 20 or so patients, one blood sample was taken before SBRT and one after, so the study sequenced some 40 samples in total. What the authors observed across the whole study: Whether the expanded TCR clones were tumor-specific was not determined. A decrease in unique TCR clone counts was observed after SBRT (median around 9,800 before versus several thousand after; Wilcoxon paired P=0.011). All reported P values were unadjusted for multiple comparisons. Post-SBRT Shannon entropy and its change from baseline were lower in patients who developed distant metastases; baseline Shannon entropy was not associated with metastases. The study was limited by its small cohort and short follow-up, and the findings require independent validation. Differences in TRBV and TRBJ usage frequencies by metastasis status were reportedly observed in two V genes at baseline and in ten or so V and two J genes after SBRT.

The V and J ends are trimmed by 0 bases and 0 bases, leaving 5 bases between them. Reading from cysteine to phenylalanine, the CDR3 counts 13 amino acids. Solely the CDR3 DNA is kept, with 39 bases framed from the first base. Via the germline V gene (reference sequence), CDR1 is DFQATT and CDR2 SNEGSKA. Two rounds of multiplex PCR on genomic DNA were used to amplify the TCR beta CDR3 region. In the first PCR round, primers specific to each TRBV and TRBJ gene were used, and the primer sequences were filed in Chinese patent CN105087789A. Universal primers were used in the second round of PCR. The Roche High Pure PCR Template Preparation Kit was used to extract genomic DNA from the frozen PBMCs. Libraries were sequenced paired-end with 151 bp reads on an Illumina HiSeq 3000. Per the source publication's procedure: CutAdapt was used to remove raw reads lacking the multiplex PCR primer sequences. High-quality paired reads were merged into contigs with PEAR. TRB V, D and J gene segments were assigned to each contig with MiXCR by alignment to reference sequences. CDR3 sequences were clustered by base quality and sequence similarity to remove sequencing errors. Shannon entropy, normalized by the natural log of the productive TCR sequence number, served as the measure of diversity. Clonality was computed as one minus the ratio of Shannon entropy to the natural log of the number of unique clonotypes. Progression-free survival cut-offs for repertoire metrics were chosen using the Youden index of ROC curves, with analyses run in R 3.5.3. The raw public reads went through TCRdb reprocessing: fastp at Q25, MiXCR clone calling, in-frame beta chains kept. Each CDR3 protein gets just one entry, which takes the most common genes and DNA from the rows behind it. The V and J calls reflect TCRdb's pipeline rather than the authors' work. The sample has around 28,000 distinct CDR3 sequences on record, roughly 49% of them singletons. The ten most abundant clones make up approximately 15% of the sample.

All patients had node-negative disease on CT and PET/CT, and none had a history of other malignancies or had previously received chemotherapy or radiotherapy. At each of two time points, about 6.3 milliliters of peripheral venous blood were collected in EDTA tubes. PBMCs were isolated by Ficoll-Paque Plus density-gradient centrifugation. Samples were stored at -80°C immediately after collection until analysis. This clonotype was seen repeatedly, ten times or more. Its specific antigen is unknown. No qualities accompany the bases; no much larger clone lies one base away. Material: PBMCs, obtained before or after stereotactic body radiation therapy (not recorded which). This sequence uses TRBV20-1 and TRBJ1-1, with no reliable assignment of the D segment. The receptor's source is a donor aged 50 or older with non-small cell lung cancer. In nucleotide form, the sequence is TGCAGTGCTAGAGATCGAGTGAACACTGAAGCTTTCTTT. The encoded protein is CSARDRVNTEAFF.